These 20 T cell receptor beta chains were all obtained from the same sample, sequenced in a study of breast tumors, draining lymph nodes, adjacent tissues (dated by TCRdb to the mid-2010s). Lymph node samples came from the axillary draining lymph nodes of breast cancer patients. Library generation was performed with multiplex PCR. Data came from an Illumina HiSeq 2000. The public reads were run again by TCRdb, first through fastp at Q25 and then through MiXCR, and only productive beta chains were kept. Identical CDR3 proteins give one entry, which carries the most common genes and DNA. The sample table shows 150,000 or so distinct CDR3 sequences, and 25% to 40% are seen once. The ten largest clones take up over 3.5% of the sample. Material: axillary lymph node tissue. The receptor set was obtained from a female donor with breast cancer. Some clones in this sample may be carry-over from other donors' samples.

This chain's CDR3 is CAWSAHNYGYTF. The CDR3 DNA sequence: TGTGCCTGGAGTGCACATAACTATGGCTACACCTTC. J is TRBJ1-2 and V is TRBV30; no firm D call. The CDR3 totals 12 residues. The germline CDR1 and CDR2 sequences are GTSNPN and SVGIG (reference sequence). The germline V and J ends were trimmed by 1 base and 1 base, with 4 bases remaining between them.

This clonotype was observed at least ten times. The rearrangement links TRBV5-1 to TRBJ2-7; D perhaps matches TRBD1 (6 bases). V gave up 4 bases and J gave up 3 bases, with 14 bases separating them. CDR3 size: 14 residues. In germline, CDR1 is SGHRS, CDR2 YFSETQ. CDR3 bases: TGCGCCAGCAGCCCCCGGACAGAGTACTACGAGCAGTACTTC. Protein: CASSPRTEYYEQYF. Variable domain in full (rest from reference TRBV5-1 and TRBJ2-7): KAGVTQTPRYLIKTRGQQVTLSCSPISGHRSVSWYQQTPGQGLQFLFEYFSETQRNKGNFPGRFSGRQFSNSRSEMNVSTLELGDSALYLCASSPRTEYYEQYFGPGTRLTVT.

This clonotype occurred a few times. This sequence joins TRBV4-1 and TRBJ2-1, with D possibly matching TRBD2 (5 bases). The germline CDR1 and CDR2 sequences are MGHRA and YSYEKL. This CDR3 contains 16 residues. Trimming removed 1 base from V and 0 bases from J, with 10 bases in between. The CDR3 DNA follows: TGCGCCAGCAGCCAAGCCGGGCGGGTCTCCTACAATGAGCAGTTCTTC. It specifies CASSQAGRVSYNEQFF.

This clonotype occurred many times. The V and J genes are TRBV24-1 and TRBJ2-2, with 7 bases identical to TRBD1. The trim removed 4 bases at V and 5 bases at J, leaving 9 bases unmatched. CDR1 is KGHDR and CDR2 is SFDVKD in the germline V gene. The CDR3 has 16 amino acids. The CDR3, as DNA: TGTGCCACCAGTGAGCCGACAGGGATCTTGACCGGGGAGCTGTTTTTT. Translation: CATSEPTGILTGELFF.

This clonotype was recorded at least ten times. The J gene is TRBJ1-5, the V gene TRBV27; no definite D call. The CDR3 length is 12 residues. Trimming cost V 6 bases and J 9 bases, with 12 bases left between them. The V gene's germline CDR1 is MNHEY and CDR2 SMNVEV (reference sequence). CDR3 protein: CASSLPKGPQHF. In nucleotides, the CDR3 is TGTGCCAGCAGCTTGCCGAAAGGGCCCCAGCATTTT.

This clonotype was picked up many times. This sequence joins TRBV9 and TRBJ2-1; D uncertain. The germline gives CDR1 SGDLS, CDR2 YYNGEE. With 0 bases removed from V and 4 bases from J, the gap between germline ends came to 14 bases. The length of the CDR3 is 16 residues. Written as DNA, the CDR3 is TGTGCCAGCAGCGTAGGGGCCGGAAGTCTATACAATGAGCAGTTCTTC. Translated: CASSVGAGSLYNEQFF.

This clonotype has at least ten counts. V and J are TRBV5-1 and TRBJ2-1; 11 bases agree with TRBD2. The germline V gene has CDR1 SGHRS and CDR2 YFSETQ. The J segment lost 9 bases and the V segment lost 2 bases, leaving 4 bases of the junction unmatched. The CDR3 length is 14 residues. The CDR3 DNA sequence: TGCGCCAGCAGCTTTACTAGCGGGGGAAGTGAGCAGTTCTTC. Encoded protein: CASSFTSGGSEQFF.

The chain couples TRBV3-1 to TRBJ1-1; D gene ambiguous. This CDR3 contains 18 residues. With 0 bases removed from V and 0 bases from J, the gap between germline ends came to 17 bases. Germline-derived CDR1 and CDR2 are LGHDT and YNNKEL (reference sequence). The CDR3 bases are TGTGCCAGCAGCCAAGATTGGTCCCTGCAAACCCTGAACACTGAAGCTTTCTTT. Translating it yields CASSQDWSLQTLNTEAFF.

This clonotype was counted ten times or more. The chain uses TRBV7-9 and TRBJ2-7; D is undetermined. The CDR3 totals 12 residues. Deletions cut 1 base from V and 1 base from J, with 2 bases between. From germline, CDR1 is SEHNR and CDR2 FQNEAQ (reference sequence). The CDR3 loop reads CASSLESYEQYF. The CDR3 nucleotides are TGTGCCAGCAGCTTAGAATCCTACGAGCAGTACTTC.

The V call is TRBV2, the J call TRBJ2-5; 12 bases line up with TRBD2. The CDR3 is made up of 13 amino acids. Germline V gives CDR1 SNHLY, CDR2 FYNNEI. V trimming: 6 bases; J trimming: 6 bases; junction bases outside the gene matches: 2. CDR3: CASRTSGSKTQYF. As DNA, the CDR3 is TGTGCCAGCAGGACTAGCGGGAGCAAGACCCAGTACTTC.

This clonotype showed up just a few times. This may be a read error: a much more frequent sequence differs by one nucleotide. V is TRBV13 and J is TRBJ2-2, with D possibly TRBD1 on 6 matching bases. CDR3 size: 14 residues. Deletions cut 5 bases from V and 5 bases from J, with 12 bases between. Per germline, CDR1 PRHDT and CDR2 FYEKMQ (reference sequence). The CDR3 loop is CASSHLQGTGELFF. As DNA, the CDR3 is TGTGCCAGCAGCCACCTCCAGGGGACCGGGGAGCTGTTTTTT.

The CDR3: CSASRTGGYGYTF. The CDR3 DNA is TGCAGTGCTAGCCGGACAGGGGGTTATGGCTACACCTTC. The V call is TRBV20-1, the J call TRBJ1-2; 10 nucleotides align to TRBD1. Germline V lookup: CDR1 DFQATT, CDR2 SNEGSKA (reference sequence). Trimming cost V 3 bases and J 5 bases; bases outside gene matches: 3. The CDR3 covers 13 residues.

This clonotype was seen repeatedly, ten times or more. This chain uses TRBV3-1 with TRBJ2-1; 10 bases are a match to TRBD2. Germline V lookup: CDR1 LGHDT, CDR2 YNNKEL (reference sequence). The CDR3 has 15 residues. Trimming removed 4 bases from V and 2 bases from J; junction bases left unmatched: 2. The CDR3 bases are TGTGCCAGCAGCCCAGCGGGGGGGCCCTACAATGAGCAGTTCTTC. Translation: CASSPAGGPYNEQFF.

The chain has TRBV7-3 and TRBJ1-1, with D perhaps matching TRBD1 (5 bases). Germline V gene data show CDR1 as SGHTA and CDR2 as FQGTGA. CDR3 size: 16 residues. V gave up 2 bases and J gave up 5 bases, with 18 bases separating them. CDR3 in amino acids: CASSLGSTGEGTEAFF. In DNA form, the CDR3 reads TGTGCCAGCAGCTTAGGATCCACGGGGGAGGGTACTGAAGCTTTCTTT.

This clonotype was seen repeatedly, ten times or more. V gene TRBV5-8 combines with J gene TRBJ2-3; a possible D gene is TRBD2 (6 bases). The CDR3 loop spans 13 amino acids. With 2 bases removed from V and 6 bases from J, the gap between germline ends came to 10 bases. Germline V CDR1 and CDR2: SGHTS, YDEGEE. CDR3 in DNA: TGTGCCAGCAGCTTTAGCGGTTCCGATACGCAGTATTTT. This gives the protein CASSFSGSDTQYF. Looking up the rest from reference TRBV5-8 and TRBJ2-3 gives the full variable domain: EAGVTQSPTHLIKTRGQQATLRCSPISGHTSVYWYQQALGLGLQFLLWYDEGEERNRGNFPPRFSGRQFPNYSSELNVNALELEDSALYLCASSFSGSDTQYFGPGTRLTVL.

The chain links TRBV6-4 to TRBJ2-5; D is unresolved. The germline gives CDR1 MRHNA, CDR2 SNTAGT. The CDR3 totals 15 residues. V was trimmed by 5 bases and J by 0 bases, leaving 13 bases between them. CDR3 loop: CASSPGSMYQETQYF. CDR3 DNA sequence: TGTGCCAGCAGTCCGGGCAGTATGTACCAAGAGACCCAGTACTTC.

Notes on this clonotype: This may stem from a read error, because a much larger clone lies one nucleotide away. This sequence joins TRBV6-5 and TRBJ2-1; a possible D gene is TRBD1 (7 bases). The V gene lost 6 bases and the J gene lost 4 bases, with 16 bases spanning the gap. Germline CDR1 and CDR2: MNHEY and SVGAGI. The CDR3 covers 15 residues. This chain's CDR3 is CASRRGQQGYNEQFF. As DNA, the CDR3 is TGTGCCAGCAGGCGGGGACAGCAAGGTTACAATGAGCAGTTCTTC.

Ten or more counts support this clonotype. The chain uses TRBV5-1 and TRBJ2-1; 12 bases line up with TRBD2. The trim removed 5 bases at V and 7 bases at J, leaving 7 bases unmatched. The CDR3 extends over 15 amino acids. Germline V gene lookup returns CDR1 SGHRS and CDR2 YFSETQ. CDR3 sequence reads: CASSSLAGGLNEQFF. The CDR3 nucleotides are TGCGCCAGCAGTTCTCTAGCGGGGGGGCTAAATGAGCAGTTCTTC.

The V gene is TRBV9, the J gene TRBJ1-3; 8 positions match TRBD1. The CDR3 totals 14 residues. V lost 5 bases to trimming and J lost 8 bases; unmatched junction nucleotides: 9. CDR1 is SGDLS, CDR2 YYNGEE, per germline. The CDR3 region is CASSSGGDGYTIYF. The CDR3 bases are TGTGCCAGCAGTTCAGGGGGCGATGGCTACACCATATATTTT.

The V and J genes are TRBV5-1 and TRBJ1-2, with D possibly TRBD1 on 5 matching bases. Trimming shortened V by 4 bases and J by 6 bases, and 16 bases separated the two germline ends. Germline CDR1 reads SGHRS; CDR2 reads YFSETQ. The CDR3 is 14 amino acids. CDR3 in DNA: TGCGCCAGCAGCCGGGGGGGGTCGGATGATGGCTACACCTTC. Amino acid sequence: CASSRGGSDDGYTF. Drawing the rest from reference TRBV5-1 and TRBJ1-2, the complete variable domain is KAGVTQTPRYLIKTRGQQVTLSCSPISGHRSVSWYQQTPGQGLQFLFEYFSETQRNKGNFPGRFSGRQFSNSRSEMNVSTLELGDSALYLCASSRGGSDDGYTFGSGTRLTVV.